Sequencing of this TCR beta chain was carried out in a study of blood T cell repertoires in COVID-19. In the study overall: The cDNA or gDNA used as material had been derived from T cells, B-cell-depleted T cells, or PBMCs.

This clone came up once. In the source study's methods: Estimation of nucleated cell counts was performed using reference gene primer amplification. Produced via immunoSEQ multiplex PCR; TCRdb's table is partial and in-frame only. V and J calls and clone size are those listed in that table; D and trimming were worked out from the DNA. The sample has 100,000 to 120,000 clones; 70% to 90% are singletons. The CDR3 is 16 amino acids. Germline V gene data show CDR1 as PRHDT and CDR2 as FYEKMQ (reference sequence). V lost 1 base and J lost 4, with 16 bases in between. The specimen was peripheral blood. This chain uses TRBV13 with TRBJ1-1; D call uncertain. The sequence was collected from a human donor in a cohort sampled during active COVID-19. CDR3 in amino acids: CASSLAQVWARTEAFF. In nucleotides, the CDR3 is TGTGCCAGCAGCTTAGCCCAGGTTTGGGCGCGCACTGAAGCTTTCTTT.